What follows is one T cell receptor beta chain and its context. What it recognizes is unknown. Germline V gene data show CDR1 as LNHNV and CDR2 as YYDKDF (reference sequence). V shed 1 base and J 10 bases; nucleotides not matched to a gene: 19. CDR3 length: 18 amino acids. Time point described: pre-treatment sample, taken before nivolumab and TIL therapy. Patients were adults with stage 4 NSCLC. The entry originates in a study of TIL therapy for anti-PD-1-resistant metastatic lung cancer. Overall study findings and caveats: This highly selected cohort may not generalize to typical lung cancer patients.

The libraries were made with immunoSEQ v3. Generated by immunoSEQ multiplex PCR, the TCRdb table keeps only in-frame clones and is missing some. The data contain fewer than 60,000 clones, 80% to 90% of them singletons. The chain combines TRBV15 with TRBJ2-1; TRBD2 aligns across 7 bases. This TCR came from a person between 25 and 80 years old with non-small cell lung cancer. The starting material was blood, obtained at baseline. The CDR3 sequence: CATSRAPRASGEPAEQFF. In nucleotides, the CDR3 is TGTGCCACCAGCAGAGCTCCTCGGGCCAGCGGGGAACCCGCCGAGCAGTTCTTC.